A selection of T cell receptor beta chains follows, all from one sample in a study of TIL therapy for anti-PD-1-resistant metastatic lung cancer. The data were produced by immunoSEQ multiplex PCR, yet TCRdb's version contains in-frame clones alone and is incomplete. The data show some 50,000 clones, roughly 85% seen once. The sample here was blood, taken at baseline. These TCRs come from a man between 65 and 85 years old with non-small cell lung cancer. The CDR3 runs from the conserved cysteine through the conserved F or W. The D gene is left open where the match is weak. Rows give clone size only sometimes, using once, few, many, or a class for an expanded clone.

TRBV7-9,NA,TRBJ2-7,TRBD2,CASSASGTSKGEQYF,TGTGCCAGCAGCGCTAGCGGGACTAGCAAGGGCGAGCAGTACTTC
TRBV19,NA,TRBJ2-3,NA,CASSIVKGIADTQYF,TGTGCCAGTAGTATAGTCAAGGGGATTGCAGATACGCAGTATTTT
TRBV7-3,once,TRBJ2-5,TRBD2,CASSLSLSSGSRDQYF,TGTGCCAGCAGCTTAAGCCTCTCTAGCGGGAGTAGGGACCAGTACTTC
TRBV6-6,NA,TRBJ2-2,TRBD2,CASSVAGGKSGELFF,TGTGCCAGCAGTGTAGCGGGAGGAAAGTCCGGGGAGCTGTTTTTT
TRBV7-2,NA,TRBJ1-2,NA,CASSSRNYGYTF,TGTGCCAGCAGCTCCCGGAACTATGGCTACACCTTC
TRBV10-1,few,TRBJ1-1,TRBD1,CASRADRVGSEAFF,TGCGCCAGCAGGGCCGACAGGGTAGGGTCTGAAGCTTTCTTT
TRBV28,NA,TRBJ2-7,NA,CASSSGGGGYPYEQYF,TGTGCCAGCAGTTCAGGAGGCGGGGGCTATCCCTACGAGCAGTACTTC
TRBV23-1,NA,TRBJ1-4,NA,CASSQSPGRPNEKLFF,TGCGCCAGCAGTCAATCGCCGGGGAGACCTAATGAAAAACTGTTTTTT
TRBV29-1,NA,TRBJ2-2,NA,CSVVRGYTGELFF,TGCAGCGTTGTCAGGGGTTATACCGGGGAGCTGTTTTTT
TRBV19,NA,TRBJ1-1,TRBD1,CASSIPIRDSMNTEAFF,TGTGCCAGTAGTATCCCCATCCGGGACAGCATGAACACTGAAGCTTTCTTT
TRBV28,NA,TRBJ2-7,TRBD2,CASSPSVREGLSYEQYF,TGTGCCAGCAGTCCCTCCGTGCGGGAGGGCCTGTCCTACGAGCAGTACTTC
TRBV30,NA,TRBJ2-3,NA,CAWSLNTDTQYF,TGTGCCTGGAGTCTCAACACAGATACGCAGTATTTT
TRBV27,NA,TRBJ2-3,NA,CASSLSLGRDTQYF,TGTGCCAGCAGTTTATCGTTGGGTCGAGATACGCAGTATTTT
TRBV19,few,TRBJ2-3,TRBD1,CASAIPGQGPDTQYF,TGTGCCAGCGCGATCCCGGGACAGGGACCAGATACGCAGTATTTT
TRBV5-4,NA,TRBJ2-5,NA,CASSLGEIEETQYF,TGTGCCAGCAGCTTAGGGGAGATAGAGGAGACCCAGTACTTC
TRBV19,NA,TRBJ2-3,TRBD1,CASSTGTGNADTQYF,TGTGCCAGTAGTACCGGGACAGGGAATGCAGATACGCAGTATTTT
TRBV27,NA,TRBJ2-4,NA,CASARDREDIQYF,TGTGCCAGCGCCCGGGACCGAGAAGACATTCAGTACTTC
TRBV7-7,NA,TRBJ2-2,NA,CASSLQGNTGELFF,TGTGCTAGCAGCTTACAGGGGAACACCGGGGAGCTGTTTTTT
TRBV7-2,NA,TRBJ2-3,NA,CASNGLSISTDTQYF,TGTGCCAGCAATGGGCTTTCGATTAGCACAGATACGCAGTATTTT
TRBV14,NA,TRBJ2-1,TRBD1,CASSPRGGQGNNEQFF,TGTGCCAGCAGCCCCAGGGGCGGACAGGGCAACAATGAGCAGTTCTTC
TRBV4-1,NA,TRBJ1-2,NA,CASSQVPAPYGYTF,TGCGCCAGCAGCCAGGTCCCTGCTCCATATGGCTACACCTTC
TRBV18,NA,TRBJ2-5,TRBD1,CASSPRDRETQYF,TGTGCCAGCTCACCAAGGGACAGGGAGACCCAGTACTTC
TRBV5-6,NA,TRBJ2-1,NA,CASSLGETRHEQFF,TGTGCCAGCAGCTTAGGTGAGACTAGGCATGAGCAGTTCTTC
TRBV4-3,once,TRBJ1-3,NA,CASSQDFRPADTIYF,TGCGCCAGCAGCCAAGATTTCAGGCCGGCGGACACCATATATTTT
TRBV4-2,NA,TRBJ2-7,TRBD2,CASSQELTSGEQYF,TGTGCCAGCAGCCAGGAATTGACTAGCGGCGAGCAGTACTTC
TRBV28,NA,TRBJ2-1,TRBD2,CASSLRTSRRLGEQFF,TGTGCCAGCAGTTTACGGACTAGCCGGAGACTAGGTGAGCAGTTCTTC
TRBV6-5,NA,TRBJ1-2,TRBD1,CASSPMGQGAYGYTF,TGTGCCAGCAGCCCCATGGGACAGGGGGCCTATGGCTACACCTTC
TRBV25-1,NA,TRBJ2-1,NA,CASSEWGLAGYNEQFF,TGTGCCAGCAGTGAATGGGGCCTAGCAGGATACAATGAGCAGTTCTTC
TRBV28,NA,TRBJ1-1,NA,CASSTALEAFF,TGTGCCAGCAGCACCGCGCTTGAAGCTTTCTTT